This T cell receptor (beta chain) is drawn from a study of identical twins. TCRdb used MiXCR to reprocess the 5' RACE reads, holding one entry per CDR3 protein. In the table there are around 530,000 distinct CDR3 sequences, around 15% of which are singletons. Study results and limitations: Out-of-frame alpha sequences common to twins exhibited an excess of low generation probability.

This clonotype showed up many times. Its antigen is undetermined. The same specimen was also included in a second study, on yellow fever vaccine responses in identical twins.

This TCR came from a woman aged 18-29 years in good health. The sequencing sample was made of CD4+ T cells sorted from blood.

CDR3 protein: CASSPVPGQDLGLTDTQYF. CDR3 coding DNA: TGTGCCAGCAGCCCCGTCCCGGGACAGGATCTGGGACTCACAGATACGCAGTATTTT. V gene TRBV11-1 combines with J gene TRBJ2-3, with TRBD1 identical over 8 bases. This CDR3 has 19 amino acids. Per germline, CDR1 SGHAT and CDR2 FQDESV (reference sequence). Trimming removed 5 bases from V and 2 bases from J; junction bases left unmatched: 18.